Included here is one TCR beta chain sequence, with context. No cognate antigen has been identified for it. No much larger clone exists at a distance of one base, and base qualities are not known. Magnetic bead negative selection was used to isolate untouched CD4+ T cells from Ficoll-separated PBMC, with an average purity of roughly 98%. Untouched CD4+ T cells were isolated with magnetic beads from Ficoll-separated PBMC, and a purity of approximately 98% was reached with negligible CD8+ contamination. Donors were three healthy blood donors whose buffy coats supplied peripheral blood mononuclear cells. CMV seronegative status was shared by all three donors. The DNeasy Blood & Tissue Kit was used to extract genomic DNA. For each subject, genomic DNA from sorted CD137+CD4+ cells and from pre-culture CD4+ baseline samples underwent TCRB sequencing. The immunoSEQ multiplex PCR, with forward primers for 54 TRBV segments and reverse primers for 13 TRBJ segments, was used to amplify TCRB CDR3 regions. For pre-culture CD4+ samples, sequencing was done at deep resolution with a target of around 210,000 T cell genomes. Sequencing of the amplicons was done on an Illumina HiSeq System, giving 87 bp reads that spanned the CDR3. The original pipeline was this. PCR and sequencing errors in the reads were corrected, and CDR3 regions were defined by aligning to IMGT reference sequences. Synthetic template pools were used to estimate counts of templates and unique rearrangements. Clonality was calculated as 1 minus Pielou's evenness. Richness was estimated with the Daley-Smith estimator. Morisita's index served as the measure of repertoire overlap. Clones present in cultured samples but not detected in the pre-culture repertoire of the same donor were defined as low-abundance clones. TCRdb provides this immuneACCESS table in a form limited to in-frame rearrangements. Some clones are lacking; in checked studies, under half of them reflect an unresolved V gene, and why the rest are absent is not known. The DNA gave D and trimming, while V, J and clone size come from that table. Within this sample are around 110,000 clones, with about 91% of them counted one time only. The leading ten clones occupy about 0.27% of the sample.

This entry comes from a study of T cell repertoires and HLA-DP antigens (dated by TCRdb to 2017 to 2018). For the wider study: Using HeLa cells transduced to present allogeneic HLA-DP, the study set up an in vitro model of CD4+ T cell alloreactivity. An average DNA input of about 200 ng was used for sorted CD137+CD4+ samples, compared with roughly 1.2 ug for pre-culture CD4+ samples. Of the three donors, two were male and one was female, and their ages ranged from the 18-to-29 age band up to the 60-to-69 age band. The two alloantigens modelled structurally similar versus dissimilar alloantigens, differing from self at one and about ten peptide-binding groove amino acids, respectively. The paper's findings and limits, for the study overall: Clones undetected before culture had an average cumulative frequency of approximately 37% against one allele and 45% to 65% against the other. Clonality of sorted CD137+ cells was similar against both alloantigens (about 0.39) and much higher than in pre-culture samples (about 0.04). The study was limited by having just a few donors, by relying on a non-physiological HeLa antigen-presenting system, and by using total CD4+ cells as responders. Naive and memory CD4+ repertoires were not analysed separately.

The CDR3 runs 15 residues from the cysteine to the phenylalanine. The retained sequence is limited to the CDR3, 45 bases, with the frame set at the first base. From a lookup of the germline V gene, CDR1 and CDR2 are SNHLY and FYNNEI. At the junction V is shortened by 5 bases and J by 5 bases, with 18 bases in between. Sequenced material: CD4+ T cells from PBMCs. The chain joins TRBV2 to TRBJ1-1, with TRBD1 as a weak D call on 5 bases. This receptor was identified in a woman younger than 30 in good health and CMV-seronegative. The CDR3: CASSSQGRVGTEAFF. The DNA reads as follows: TGTGCCAGCAGTTCTCAGGGCAGGGTGGGGACTGAAGCTTTCTTT. The variable domain in full, with residues beyond the CDR3 obtained from the reference TRBV2 and TRBJ1-1 genes, is EPEVTQTPSHQVTQMGQEVILRCVPISNHLYFYWYRQILGQKVEFLVSFYNNEISEKSEIFDDQFSVERPDGSNFTLKIRSTKLEDSAMYFCASSSQGRVGTEAFFGQGTRLTVV.